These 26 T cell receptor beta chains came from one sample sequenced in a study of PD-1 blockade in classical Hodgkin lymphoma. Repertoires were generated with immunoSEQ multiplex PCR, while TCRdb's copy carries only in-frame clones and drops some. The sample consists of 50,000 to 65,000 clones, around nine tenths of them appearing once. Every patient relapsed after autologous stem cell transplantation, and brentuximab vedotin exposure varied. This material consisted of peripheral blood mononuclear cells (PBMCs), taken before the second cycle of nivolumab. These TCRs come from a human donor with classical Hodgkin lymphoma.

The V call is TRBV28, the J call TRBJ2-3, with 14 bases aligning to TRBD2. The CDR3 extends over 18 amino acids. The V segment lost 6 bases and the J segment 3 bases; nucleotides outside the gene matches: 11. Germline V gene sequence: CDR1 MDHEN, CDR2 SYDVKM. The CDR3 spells CASRWPGTSGGVTDTQYF. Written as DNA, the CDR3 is TGTGCCAGCAGGTGGCCCGGGACTAGCGGGGGTGTAACAGATACGCAGTATTTT.

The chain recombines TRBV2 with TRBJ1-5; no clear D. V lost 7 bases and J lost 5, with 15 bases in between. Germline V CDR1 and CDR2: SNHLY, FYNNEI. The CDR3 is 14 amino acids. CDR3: CASTPSGYDQPQHF. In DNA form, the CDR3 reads TGTGCCAGCACCCCAAGCGGCTACGATCAGCCCCAGCATTTT.

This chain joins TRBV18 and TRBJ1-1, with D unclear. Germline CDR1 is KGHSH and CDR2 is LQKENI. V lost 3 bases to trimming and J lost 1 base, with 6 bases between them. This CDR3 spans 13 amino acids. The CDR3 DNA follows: TGTGCCAGCTCACCGGCAGGGAACACTGAAGCTTTCTTT. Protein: CASSPAGNTEAFF.

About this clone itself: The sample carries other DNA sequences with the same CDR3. The CDR3 DNA reads as TGCGCCAGCAGCTTGGGATCAGGCACAGATACGCAGTATTTT. As protein: CASSLGSGTDTQYF. The chain couples TRBV5-1 to TRBJ2-3; D unresolved. The length of the CDR3 is 14 residues. CDR1 is SGHRS, CDR2 YFSETQ, per germline. V lost 0 bases, J lost 1 base, and 6 bases lay in between.

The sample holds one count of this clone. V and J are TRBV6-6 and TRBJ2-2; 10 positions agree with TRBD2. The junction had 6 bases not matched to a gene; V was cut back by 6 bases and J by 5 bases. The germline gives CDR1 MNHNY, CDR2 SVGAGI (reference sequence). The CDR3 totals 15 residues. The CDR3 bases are TGTGCCAGCAGACCCTCTAGCGGGGGAACCGGGGAGCTGTTTTTT. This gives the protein CASRPSSGGTGELFF.

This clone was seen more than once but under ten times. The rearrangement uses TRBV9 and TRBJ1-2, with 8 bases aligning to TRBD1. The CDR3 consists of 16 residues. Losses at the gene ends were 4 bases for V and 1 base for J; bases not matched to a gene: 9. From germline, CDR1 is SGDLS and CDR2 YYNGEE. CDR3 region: CASSLGTGELNYGYTF. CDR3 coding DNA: TGTGCCAGCAGCTTAGGGACAGGAGAACTTAACTATGGCTACACCTTC.

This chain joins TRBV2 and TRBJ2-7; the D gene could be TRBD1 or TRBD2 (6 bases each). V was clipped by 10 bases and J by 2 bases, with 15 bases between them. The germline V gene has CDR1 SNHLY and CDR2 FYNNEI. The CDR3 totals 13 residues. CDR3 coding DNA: TGTGCCATGGGGGGCGGGGAGACCTACGAGCAGTACTTC. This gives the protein CAMGGGETYEQYF.

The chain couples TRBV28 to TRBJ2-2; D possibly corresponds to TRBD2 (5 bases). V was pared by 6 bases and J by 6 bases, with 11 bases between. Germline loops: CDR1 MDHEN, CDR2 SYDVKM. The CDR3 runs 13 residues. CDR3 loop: CASREGIAGELFF. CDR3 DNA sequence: TGTGCCAGCAGAGAGGGAATAGCCGGGGAGCTGTTTTTT.

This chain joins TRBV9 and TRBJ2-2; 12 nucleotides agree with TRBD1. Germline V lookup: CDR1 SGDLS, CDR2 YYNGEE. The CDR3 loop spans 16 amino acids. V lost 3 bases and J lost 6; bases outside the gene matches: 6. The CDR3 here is CASSAPGQGASGELFF. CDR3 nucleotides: TGTGCCAGCAGCGCACCGGGACAGGGGGCGTCCGGGGAGCTGTTTTTT.

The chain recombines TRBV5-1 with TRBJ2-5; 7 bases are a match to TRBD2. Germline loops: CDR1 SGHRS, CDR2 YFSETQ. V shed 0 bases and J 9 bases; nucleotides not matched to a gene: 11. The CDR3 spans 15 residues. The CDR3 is CASSLASGLFLSQYF. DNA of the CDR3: TGCGCCAGCAGCTTGGCTAGCGGACTCTTTCTGTCCCAGTACTTC.

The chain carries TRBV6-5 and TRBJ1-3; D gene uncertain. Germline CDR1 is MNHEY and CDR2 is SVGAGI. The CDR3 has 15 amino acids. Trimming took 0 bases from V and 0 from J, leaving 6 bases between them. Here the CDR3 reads CASSYSHRSGNTIYF. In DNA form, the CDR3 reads TGTGCCAGCAGTTACTCCCACCGCTCTGGAAACACCATATATTTT.

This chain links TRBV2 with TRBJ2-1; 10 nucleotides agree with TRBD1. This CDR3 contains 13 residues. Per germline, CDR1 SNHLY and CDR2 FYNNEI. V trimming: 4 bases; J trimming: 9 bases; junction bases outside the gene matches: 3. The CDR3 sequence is CASSGQGAGEQFF. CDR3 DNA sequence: TGTGCCAGCAGTGGACAGGGGGCAGGTGAGCAGTTCTTC.

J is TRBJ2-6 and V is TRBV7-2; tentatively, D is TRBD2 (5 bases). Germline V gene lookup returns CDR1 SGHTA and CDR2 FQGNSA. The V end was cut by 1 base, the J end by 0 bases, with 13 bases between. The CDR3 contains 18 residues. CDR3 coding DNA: TGTGCCAGCAGCTTAGATAGCACCGAGGGCTCTGGGGCCAACGTCCTGACTTTC. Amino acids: CASSLDSTEGSGANVLTF. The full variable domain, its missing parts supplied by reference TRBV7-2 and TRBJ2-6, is GAGVSQSPSNKVTEKGKDVELRCDPISGHTALYWYRQSLGQGLEFLIYFQGNSAPDKSGLPSDRFSAERTGGSVSTLTIQRTQQEDSAVYLCASSLDSTEGSGANVLTFGAGSRLTVL.

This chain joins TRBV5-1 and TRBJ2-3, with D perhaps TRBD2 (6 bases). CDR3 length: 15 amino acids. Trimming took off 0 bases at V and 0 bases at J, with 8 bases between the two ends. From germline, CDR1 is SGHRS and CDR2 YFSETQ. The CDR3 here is CASSLGLASTDTQYF. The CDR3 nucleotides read TGCGCCAGCAGCTTGGGGCTAGCGAGCACAGATACGCAGTATTTT.

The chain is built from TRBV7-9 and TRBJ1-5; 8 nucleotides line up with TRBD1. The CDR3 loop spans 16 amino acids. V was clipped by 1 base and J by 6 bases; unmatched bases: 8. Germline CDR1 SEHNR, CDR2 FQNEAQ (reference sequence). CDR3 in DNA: TGTGCCAGCAGCTTAGACGGGCAGGGGGCGGGTCAGCCCCAGCATTTT. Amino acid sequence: CASSLDGQGAGQPQHF. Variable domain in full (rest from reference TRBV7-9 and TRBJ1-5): DTGVSQNPRHKITKRGQNVTFRCDPISEHNRLYWYRQTLGQGPEFLTYFQNEAQLEKSRLLSDRFSAERPKGSFSTLEIQRTEQGDSAMYLCASSLDGQGAGQPQHFGDGTRLSIL.

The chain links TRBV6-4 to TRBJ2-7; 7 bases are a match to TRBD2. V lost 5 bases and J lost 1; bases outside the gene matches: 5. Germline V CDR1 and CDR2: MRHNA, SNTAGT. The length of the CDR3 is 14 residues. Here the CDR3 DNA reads TGTGCCAGCAGTTCGACGGGGGGATCCTACGAGCAGTACTTC. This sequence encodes CASSSTGGSYEQYF.

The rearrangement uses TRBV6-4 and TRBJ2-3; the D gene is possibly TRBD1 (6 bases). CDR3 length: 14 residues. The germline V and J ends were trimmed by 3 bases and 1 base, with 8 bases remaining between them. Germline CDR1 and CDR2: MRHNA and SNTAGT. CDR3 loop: CASSEGGGTDTQYF. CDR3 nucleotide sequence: TGTGCCAGCAGTGAAGGGGGAGGCACAGATACGCAGTATTTT.

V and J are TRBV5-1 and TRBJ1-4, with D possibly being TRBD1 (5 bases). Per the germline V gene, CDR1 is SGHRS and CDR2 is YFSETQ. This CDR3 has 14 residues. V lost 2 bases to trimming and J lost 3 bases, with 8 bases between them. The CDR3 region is CASSFQGPNEKLFF. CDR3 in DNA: TGCGCCAGCAGCTTTCAGGGACCTAATGAAAAACTGTTTTTT.

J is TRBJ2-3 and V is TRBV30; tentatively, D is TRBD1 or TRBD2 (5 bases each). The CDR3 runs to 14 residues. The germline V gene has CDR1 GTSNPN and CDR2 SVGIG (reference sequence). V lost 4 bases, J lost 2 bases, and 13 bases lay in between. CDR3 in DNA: TGTGCCTGGACAGGGACCCATCTCACAGATACGCAGTATTTT. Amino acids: CAWTGTHLTDTQYF. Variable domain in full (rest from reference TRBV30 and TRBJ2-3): SQTIHQWPATLVQPVGSPLSLECTVEGTSNPNLYWYRQAAGRGLQLLFYSVGIGQISSEVPQNLSASRPQDRQFILSSKKLLLSDSGFYLCAWTGTHLTDTQYFGPGTRLTVL.

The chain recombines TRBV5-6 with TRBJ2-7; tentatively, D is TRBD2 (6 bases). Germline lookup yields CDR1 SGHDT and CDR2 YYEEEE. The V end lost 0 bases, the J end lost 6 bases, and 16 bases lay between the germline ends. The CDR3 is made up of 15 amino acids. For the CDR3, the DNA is TGTGCCAGCAGCTTGGAGGCAGGAGGGTGGTCCGAGCAGTACTTC. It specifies CASSLEAGGWSEQYF.

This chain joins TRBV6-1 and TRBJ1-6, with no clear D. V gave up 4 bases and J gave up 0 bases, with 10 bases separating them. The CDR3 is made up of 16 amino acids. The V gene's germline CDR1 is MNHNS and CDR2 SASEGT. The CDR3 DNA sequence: TGTGCCAGCAGTGCGGACCCAGACTCCTATAATTCACCCCTCCACTTT. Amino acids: CASSADPDSYNSPLHF.

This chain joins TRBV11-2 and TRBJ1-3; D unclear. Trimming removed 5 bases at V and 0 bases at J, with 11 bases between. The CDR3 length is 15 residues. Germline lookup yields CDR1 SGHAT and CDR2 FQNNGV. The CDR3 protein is CASSPFPSSGNTIYF. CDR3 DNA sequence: TGTGCCAGCAGCCCCTTCCCTTCCTCTGGAAACACCATATATTTT.

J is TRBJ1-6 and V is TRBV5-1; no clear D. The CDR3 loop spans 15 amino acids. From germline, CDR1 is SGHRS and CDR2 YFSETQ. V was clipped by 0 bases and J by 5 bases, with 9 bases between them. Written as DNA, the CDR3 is TGCGCCAGCAGCTTGGTCCAGAAGGATAATTCACCCCTCCACTTT. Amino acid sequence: CASSLVQKDNSPLHF.

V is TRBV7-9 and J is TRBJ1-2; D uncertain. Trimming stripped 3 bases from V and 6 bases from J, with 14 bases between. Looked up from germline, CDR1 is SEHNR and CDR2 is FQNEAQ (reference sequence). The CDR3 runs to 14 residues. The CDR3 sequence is CASSFGILGDGYTF. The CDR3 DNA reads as TGTGCCAGCAGCTTCGGGATCTTGGGTGATGGCTACACCTTC.

The CDR3 nucleotides are TGCGCCAGCAGCTTGGATACAGGGGAAAGTGGCTACACCTTC. This gives the protein CASSLDTGESGYTF. The chain joins TRBV5-1 to TRBJ1-2, with 7 bases that match TRBD1. V trimming: 0 bases; J trimming: 7 bases; junction bases outside the gene matches: 6. CDR3 length: 14 residues. Germline V gene data show CDR1 as SGHRS and CDR2 as YFSETQ. Full variable domain (outside the CDR3, taken from reference TRBV5-1 and TRBJ1-2): KAGVTQTPRYLIKTRGQQVTLSCSPISGHRSVSWYQQTPGQGLQFLFEYFSETQRNKGNFPGRFSGRQFSNSRSEMNVSTLELGDSALYLCASSLDTGESGYTFGSGTRLTVV.

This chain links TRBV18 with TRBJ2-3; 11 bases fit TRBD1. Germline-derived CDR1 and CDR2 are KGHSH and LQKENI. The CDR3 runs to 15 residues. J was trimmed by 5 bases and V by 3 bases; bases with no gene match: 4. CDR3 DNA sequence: TGTGCCAGCTCACCCGGGACAGGGGGAAGAGATACGCAGTATTTT. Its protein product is CASSPGTGGRDTQYF.